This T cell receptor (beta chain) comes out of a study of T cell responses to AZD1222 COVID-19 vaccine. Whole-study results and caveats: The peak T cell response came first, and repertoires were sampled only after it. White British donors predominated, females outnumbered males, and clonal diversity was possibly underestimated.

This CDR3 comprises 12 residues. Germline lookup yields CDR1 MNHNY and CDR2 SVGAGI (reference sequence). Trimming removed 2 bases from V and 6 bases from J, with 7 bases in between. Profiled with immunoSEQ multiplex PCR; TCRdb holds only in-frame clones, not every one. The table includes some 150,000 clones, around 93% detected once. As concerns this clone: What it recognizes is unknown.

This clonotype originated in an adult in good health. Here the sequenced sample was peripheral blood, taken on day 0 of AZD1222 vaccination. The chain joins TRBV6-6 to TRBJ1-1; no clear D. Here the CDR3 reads CASSYDRPEAFF. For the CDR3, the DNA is TGTGCCAGCAGTTACGATCGGCCTGAAGCTTTCTTT.